This TCR beta chain was retrieved from a study of T cells after posttransplantation cyclophosphamide. This clone was recorded at least ten times. Profiling relied on immunoSEQ multiplex PCR, and the TCRdb table lists in-frame clones only, not all of them. Listed for the sample are approximately 39,000 clones, none seen a single time. This receptor was identified in a girl aged 10 to 17 in good health, CMV-negative, and a related stem cell transplant donor. The specimen was PBMCs.

CDR3 nucleotide sequence: TGTGCCAGCAGTGATTTCAGGAAGAGAGCCCACGAGCAGTACTTC. This translates into CASSDFRKRAHEQYF. The chain joins TRBV2 to TRBJ2-7, with no clear D. Trimming cost V 3 bases and J 5 bases, with 17 bases left between them. The CDR3 totals 15 residues. The V gene's germline CDR1 is SNHLY and CDR2 FYNNEI.